This is a list of T cell receptor beta chains from one sample in a study of monozygotic twins with inflammatory bowel disease. TCRdb re-called the 5' RACE reads; every CDR3 protein appears as one record, without DNA. This table lists more than 300,000 distinct CDR3 sequences. Sequencing was done on a sample of blood. These receptors were collected from a human donor with ulcerative colitis or Crohn's disease, or a healthy co-twin of an affected twin (not recorded which). Each CDR3 is given with its conserved first and last residue.

>TRBJ1-5|TRBV30
CAWNQGLTYQPQHF
>TRBJ2-1|TRBV2
CASTSADRGLNEQFF
>TRBJ2-1|TRBV6-5
CASSYTRDNEQFF
>TRBJ2-6|TRBV7-9
CASSLAGRAGANVLTF
>TRBJ1-2|TRBV20-1
CSAPGTGKNYGYTF
>TRBJ2-5|TRBV7-9
CASSLEWEETQYF
>TRBJ2-7|TRBV5-4
CASSLEGQGAHEQYF
>TRBJ2-4|TRBV6-1
CASTLRGGVAAKNIQYF
>TRBJ2-5|TRBV4-1
CASSQVAGAPETQYF
>TRBJ2-6|TRBV25-1
CASGGTGLSGANVLTF
>TRBJ2-7|TRBV27
CASSLEGGTPYEQYF